The 10 T cell receptor beta chains presented below share a single source sample, sequenced in a study of early T cells in non-severe SARS-CoV-2 infection (dated by TCRdb to the early 2020s). The method was 5' RACE. Data came from a NextSeq 500. TCRdb handled the public reads itself, with Q25 trimming in fastp and clone calling in MiXCR, and kept productive beta chains. Rows matching on CDR3 protein sequence are summarized as one entry with the most common DNA and genes. The sample yields 76,000 or so distinct CDR3 sequences; about 11% were counted once. Of the sample, 4.7% falls within the top ten clones. The sequencing sample was made of whole blood. These TCRs come from an adult who was a healthcare worker with PCR-confirmed SARS-CoV-2 infection or an uninfected control (not recorded which).

This clonotype appeared many times. The chain links TRBV7-9 to TRBJ2-7; 9 bases line up with TRBD2. CDR3 length: 15 residues. Germline trimming cut 2 bases from V and 4 bases from J; bases unmatched to any gene: 6. The germline V gene has CDR1 SEHNR and CDR2 FQNEAQ (reference sequence). The CDR3 loop reads CASSLLASGAYEQYF. CDR3 in DNA: TGTGCCAGCAGCTTATTGGCTAGCGGGGCATACGAGCAGTACTTC.

This clonotype was seen repeatedly, ten times or more. V usage is TRBV4-1 and J usage is TRBJ2-5, with 7 nucleotides matching TRBD1. Germline CDR1 and CDR2: MGHRA and YSYEKL. The trim removed 4 bases at V and 5 bases at J, leaving 16 bases unmatched. The length of the CDR3 is 17 residues. CDR3 sequence: CASSPVGRGSRGETQYF. The DNA of the CDR3 is TGCGCCAGCAGCCCTGTGGGCAGGGGGTCCCGAGGGGAGACCCAGTACTTC.

This chain links TRBV5-6 with TRBJ1-1; 7 bases are a match to TRBD1. There are 14 residues in the CDR3. V lost 3 bases and J lost 8; bases outside the gene matches: 10. The germline CDR1 and CDR2 sequences are SGHDT and YYEEEE. The CDR3 sequence: CASSSLRDRKEAFF. The CDR3 coding sequence is TGTGCCAGCAGCTCTCTCCGGGACAGAAAAGAAGCTTTCTTT.

This clonotype has a count of ten or more. The chain employs TRBV19 and TRBJ1-6; D unresolved. Trimming took off 4 bases at V and 9 bases at J, with 22 bases between the two ends. The germline V gene encodes CDR1 LNHDA and CDR2 SQIVND (reference sequence). The CDR3 totals 17 residues. CDR3 sequence reads: CASSTYLPGLISSPLHF. The CDR3 DNA follows: TGTGCCAGTAGTACGTACCTCCCTGGACTGATTTCTTCACCCCTCCACTTT.

CDR3 nucleotides: TGCGCCAGCAGCCGGACCCAAAACATTCAGTACTTC. It encodes CASSRTQNIQYF. The chain is built from TRBV4-1 and TRBJ2-4; no reliable D call. V gave up 4 bases and J gave up 5 bases, with 6 bases separating them. The CDR3 has 12 residues. Germline CDR1 reads MGHRA; CDR2 reads YSYEKL.

Only a few counts were recorded for this clonotype. The rearrangement uses TRBV28 and TRBJ2-3; D unclear. V lost 4 bases to trimming and J lost 4 bases, with 15 bases between them. The CDR3 covers 15 residues. In germline, CDR1 is MDHEN, CDR2 SYDVKM. CDR3 DNA: TGTGCCAGCAGTTCGTGGACGAAGGGCCCAGATACGCAGTATTTT. Translating gives CASSSWTKGPDTQYF.

This clonotype has only a few counts. The chain carries TRBV7-2 and TRBJ2-1; TRBD2 aligns across 10 bases. Germline assignment: CDR1 SGHTA and CDR2 FQGNSA. This CDR3 has 14 residues. V lost 6 bases, J lost 5 bases, and 4 bases stayed unmatched. The CDR3 DNA follows: TGTGCCAGCAGAAGAGCGGGGGGGCACAATGAGCAGTTCTTC. Its translation: CASRRAGGHNEQFF. The whole variable domain, filled in from reference TRBV7-2 and TRBJ2-1, reads GAGVSQSPSNKVTEKGKDVELRCDPISGHTALYWYRQSLGQGLEFLIYFQGNSAPDKSGLPSDRFSAERTGGSVSTLTIQRTQQEDSAVYLCASRRAGGHNEQFFGPGTRLTVL.

The V gene is TRBV11-2, the J gene TRBJ2-7, with D uncertain. Germline V gene sequence: CDR1 SGHAT, CDR2 FQNNGV. This CDR3 contains 16 residues. V dropped 4 bases and J dropped 5 bases, with 21 bases sitting between them. The CDR3 here is CASSSRPRNTRDEQYF. CDR3 sequence (DNA): TGTGCCAGCAGCTCCCGCCCCCGCAACACGAGAGACGAGCAGTACTTC.

This clonotype was counted at least ten times. CDR3 nucleotide sequence: TGCGCCAGCAGCCCCGGACATATAAGCACAGATACGCAGTATTTT. It codes for CASSPGHISTDTQYF. The rearrangement uses TRBV5-1 and TRBJ2-3, with D maybe TRBD1 (5 bases). CDR1 and CDR2 from the germline V gene are SGHRS and YFSETQ. This CDR3 is built from 15 residues. V shed 4 bases and J shed 0 bases, with 12 bases lying between them.

In its sample, this clonotype was seen many times. The V and J genes are TRBV20-1 and TRBJ2-1; 13 nucleotides line up with TRBD2. Germline CDR1 is DFQATT and CDR2 is SNEGSKA (reference sequence). The CDR3 has 13 residues. V gave up 5 bases and J gave up 7 bases; unmatched junction bases: 2. The CDR3 region has the DNA TGCAGTGCTCCGACTAGCGGGGGGAATGAGCAGTTCTTC. Amino acid sequence: CSAPTSGGNEQFF.